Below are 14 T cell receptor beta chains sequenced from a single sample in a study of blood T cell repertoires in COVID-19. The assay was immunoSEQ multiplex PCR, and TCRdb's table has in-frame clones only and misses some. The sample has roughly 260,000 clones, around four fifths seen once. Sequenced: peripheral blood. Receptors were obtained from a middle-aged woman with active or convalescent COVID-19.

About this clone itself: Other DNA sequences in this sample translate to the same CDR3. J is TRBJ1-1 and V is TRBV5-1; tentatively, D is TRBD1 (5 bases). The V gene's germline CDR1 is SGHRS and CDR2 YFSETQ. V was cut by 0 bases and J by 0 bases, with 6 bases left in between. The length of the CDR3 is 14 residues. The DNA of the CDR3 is TGCGCCAGCAGCTTGGCAGGGATGAACACTGAAGCTTTCTTT. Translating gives CASSLAGMNTEAFF. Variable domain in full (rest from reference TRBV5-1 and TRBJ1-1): KAGVTQTPRYLIKTRGQQVTLSCSPISGHRSVSWYQQTPGQGLQFLFEYFSETQRNKGNFPGRFSGRQFSNSRSEMNVSTLELGDSALYLCASSLAGMNTEAFFGQGTRLTVV.

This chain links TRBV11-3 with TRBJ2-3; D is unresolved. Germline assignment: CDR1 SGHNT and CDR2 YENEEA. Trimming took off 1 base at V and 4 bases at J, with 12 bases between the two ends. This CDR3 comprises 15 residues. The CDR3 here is CASSLAGSQADTQYF. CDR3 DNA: TGTGCCAGCAGCTTAGCCGGAAGCCAGGCAGATACGCAGTATTTT.

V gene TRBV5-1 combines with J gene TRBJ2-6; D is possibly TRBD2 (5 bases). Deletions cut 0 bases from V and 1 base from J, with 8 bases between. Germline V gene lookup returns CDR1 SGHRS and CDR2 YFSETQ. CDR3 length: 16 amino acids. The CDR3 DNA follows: TGCGCCAGCAGCTTGGGTAGCGCTTCTGGGGCCAACGTCCTGACTTTC. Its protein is CASSLGSASGANVLTF.

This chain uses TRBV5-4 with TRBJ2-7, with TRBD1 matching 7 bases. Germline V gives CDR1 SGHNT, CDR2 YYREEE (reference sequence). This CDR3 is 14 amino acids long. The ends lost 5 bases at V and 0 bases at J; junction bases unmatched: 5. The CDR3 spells CASRTDRNSYEQYF. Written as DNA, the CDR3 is TGTGCCAGCAGAACGGACAGGAACTCCTACGAGCAGTACTTC.

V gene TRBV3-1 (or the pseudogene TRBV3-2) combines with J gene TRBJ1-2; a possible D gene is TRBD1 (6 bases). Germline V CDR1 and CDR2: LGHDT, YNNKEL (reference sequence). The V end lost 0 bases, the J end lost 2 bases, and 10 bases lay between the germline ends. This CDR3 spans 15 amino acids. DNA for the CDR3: TGTGCCAGCAGCCAAGATGGTACAGGGAACTATGGCTACACCTTC. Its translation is CASSQDGTGNYGYTF.

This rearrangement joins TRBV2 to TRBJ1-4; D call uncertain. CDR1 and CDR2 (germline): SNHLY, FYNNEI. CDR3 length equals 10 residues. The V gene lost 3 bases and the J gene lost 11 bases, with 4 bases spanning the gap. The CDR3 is CASSDYKLFF. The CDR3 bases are TGTGCCAGCAGTGACTATAAACTGTTTTTT.

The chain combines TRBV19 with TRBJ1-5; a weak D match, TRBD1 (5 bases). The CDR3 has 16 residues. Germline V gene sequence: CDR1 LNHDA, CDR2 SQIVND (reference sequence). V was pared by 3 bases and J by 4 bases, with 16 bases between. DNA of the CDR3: TGTGCCAGTAGTATTAGCCCCAGGGCAATTAATCAGCCCCAGCATTTT. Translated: CASSISPRAINQPQHF.

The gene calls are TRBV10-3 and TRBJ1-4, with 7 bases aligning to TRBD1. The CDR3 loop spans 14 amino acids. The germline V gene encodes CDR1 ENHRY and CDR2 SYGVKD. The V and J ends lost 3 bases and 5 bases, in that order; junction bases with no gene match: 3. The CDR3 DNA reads TGTGCCATCAGTGAAGGGGGCGCGAATGAAAAACTGTTTTTT. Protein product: CAISEGGANEKLFF.

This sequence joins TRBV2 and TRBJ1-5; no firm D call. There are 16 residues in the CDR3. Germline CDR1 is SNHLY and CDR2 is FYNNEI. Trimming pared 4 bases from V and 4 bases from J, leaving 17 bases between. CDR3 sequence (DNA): TGTGCCAGCAGTGGGCGAGGAGGTTCACTAAATCAGCCCCAGCATTTT. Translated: CASSGRGGSLNQPQHF.

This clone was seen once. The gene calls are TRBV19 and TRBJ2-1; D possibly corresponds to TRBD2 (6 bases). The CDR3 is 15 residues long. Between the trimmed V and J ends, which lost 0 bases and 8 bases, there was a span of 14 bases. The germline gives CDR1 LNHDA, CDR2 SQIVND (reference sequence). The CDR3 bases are TGTGCCAGTAGTATAGATACGACTAGAAGCTATGAGCAGTTCTTC. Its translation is CASSIDTTRSYEQFF.

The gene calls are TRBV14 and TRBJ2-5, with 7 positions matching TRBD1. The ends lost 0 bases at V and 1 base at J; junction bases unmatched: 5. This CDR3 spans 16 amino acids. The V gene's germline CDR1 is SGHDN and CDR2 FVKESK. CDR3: CASSQDFGTVQETQYF. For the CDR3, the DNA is TGTGCCAGCAGCCAAGATTTCGGGACAGTCCAAGAGACCCAGTACTTC.

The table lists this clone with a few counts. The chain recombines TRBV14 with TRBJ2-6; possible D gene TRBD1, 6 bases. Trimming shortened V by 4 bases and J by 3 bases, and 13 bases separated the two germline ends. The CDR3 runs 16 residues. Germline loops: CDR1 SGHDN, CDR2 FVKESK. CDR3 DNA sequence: TGTGCCAGCAGCCTAAGTCAGGGGCGTGGGGCCAACGTCCTGACTTTC. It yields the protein CASSLSQGRGANVLTF.

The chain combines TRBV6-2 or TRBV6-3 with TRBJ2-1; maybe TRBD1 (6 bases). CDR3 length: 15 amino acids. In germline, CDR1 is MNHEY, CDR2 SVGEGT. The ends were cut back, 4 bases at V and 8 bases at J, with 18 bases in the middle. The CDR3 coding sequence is TGTGCCAGCAGTTCTGGACAGCCCCGACGGGATGAGCAGTTCTTC. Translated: CASSSGQPRRDEQFF.

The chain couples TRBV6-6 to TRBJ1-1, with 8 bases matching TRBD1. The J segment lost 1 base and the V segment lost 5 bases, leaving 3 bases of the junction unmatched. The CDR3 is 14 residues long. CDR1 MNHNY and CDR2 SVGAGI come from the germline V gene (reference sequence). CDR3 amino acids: CASSGQGGNTEAFF. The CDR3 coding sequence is TGTGCCAGCAGTGGACAGGGTGGGAACACTGAAGCTTTCTTT.